This TCR beta chain originates from a study of control samples from healthy donors and cancer patients. The method was immunoSEQ multiplex PCR; TCRdb's version includes in-frame clones alone and lacks a portion of them. The sample lists around 200,000 clones, approximately 92% occurring once. The CDR3 is made up of 13 amino acids. Trimming removed 4 bases from V and 6 bases from J; junction bases left unmatched: 4. CDR1 is SGHNT, CDR2 YYREEE, per germline (reference sequence). Material: blood. This chain joins TRBV5-4 and TRBJ2-7; TRBD1 matches at 10 bases. The sequence was obtained from a man aged 18 to 30 in good health. The CDR3 loop reads CASSMTGGGEQYF. The DNA for the CDR3 is TGTGCCAGCAGCATGACAGGGGGCGGCGAGCAGTACTTC.